This T cell receptor (beta chain) stems from a study of human thymus T cells. As concerns this clone: Its antigen is unidentified.

Samples came from healthy Finnish infants during open corrective cardiac surgery. The V segment lost 1 base and the J segment 5 bases; nucleotides outside the gene matches: 17. The germline CDR1 and CDR2 sequences are LGHNA and YSLEER. The CDR3 has 20 residues. Sequencing was performed with immunoSEQ multiplex PCR; in TCRdb, only in-frame clones are kept and a portion is missing. The table lists tens of thousands of clones, approximately 95% of them singletons, with more than 0.095% in the top ten. Points from the study as a whole: V and J gene usage appeared biased in thymic and blood repertoires.

Sequences were obtained from blood. The receptor was isolated from a boy under three years old with a congenital heart defect but otherwise immunologically healthy. The V and J genes are TRBV4-3 and TRBJ2-1, with TRBD2 identical over 10 bases. The CDR3 spells CASSQGARLAGGLSHNEQFF. CDR3 sequence (DNA): TGCGCCAGCAGCCAAGGAGCCCGATTAGCGGGGGGCCTTAGCCACAATGAGCAGTTCTTC.